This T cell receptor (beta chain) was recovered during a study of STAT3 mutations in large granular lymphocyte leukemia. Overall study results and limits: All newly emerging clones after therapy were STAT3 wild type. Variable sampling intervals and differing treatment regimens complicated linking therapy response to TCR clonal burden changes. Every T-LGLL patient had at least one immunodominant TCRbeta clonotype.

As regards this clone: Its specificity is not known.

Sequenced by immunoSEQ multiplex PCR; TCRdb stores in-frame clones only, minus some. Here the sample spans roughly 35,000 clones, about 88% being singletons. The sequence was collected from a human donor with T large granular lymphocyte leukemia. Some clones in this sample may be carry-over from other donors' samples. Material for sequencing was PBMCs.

The DNA of the CDR3 is TGTGCCAGCGGGGGGGGAGCCAAAAACATTCAGTACTTC. This sequence encodes CASGGGAKNIQYF. The chain carries TRBV6-5 and TRBJ2-4, with 7 bases matching TRBD2. CDR3 length: 13 residues. V shed 8 bases, J shed 0 bases, and the junction held 1 base outside the gene matches. CDR1 and CDR2 from the germline V gene are MNHEY and SVGAGI.